This passage covers 26 T cell receptor beta chains from one sample sequenced in a study of T cell responses to AZD1222 COVID-19 vaccine. Profiling relied on immunoSEQ multiplex PCR, and the TCRdb table lists in-frame clones only, not all of them. The table shows 140,000 to 150,000 clones, with 91% occurring only once. The specimen comprised peripheral blood, sampled on day 0 of AZD1222 vaccination. These receptors all stem from an adult in good health.

This sequence joins TRBV7-3 and TRBJ2-7; 8 bases match TRBD1. The CDR3 is 13 amino acids. Germline lookup yields CDR1 SGHTA and CDR2 FQGTGA. The J segment lost 3 bases and the V segment lost 5 bases, leaving 3 bases of the junction unmatched. CDR3 sequence: CASSHGQGYEQYF. CDR3 DNA: TGTGCCAGCAGCCATGGACAGGGCTACGAGCAGTACTTC.

This clone was recorded once. The chain carries TRBV20-1 and TRBJ1-2; no firm D call. The germline V gene has CDR1 DFQATT and CDR2 SNEGSKA (reference sequence). The CDR3 is 11 residues long. The ends were cut back, 6 bases at V and 7 bases at J, with 12 bases in the middle. The CDR3 DNA follows: TGCAGTGCCCCGTCGGCCACTGGCTACACCTTC. Translated, it gives CSAPSATGYTF.

This clone was detected a few times. The rearrangement links TRBV7-6 to TRBJ2-5, with TRBD2 matching 10 bases. The CDR3 runs to 16 residues. The germline CDR1 and CDR2 sequences are SGHVS and FNYEAQ. The J segment lost 10 bases and the V segment lost 1 base, leaving 12 bases of the junction unmatched. CDR3 sequence (DNA): TGTGCCAGCAGCTTAGATTCGAGCGGGAGGGGACTACACCAGTACTTC. Translation: CASSLDSSGRGLHQYF.

The chain combines TRBV6-4 with TRBJ2-7; 11 positions match TRBD2. The CDR3 runs 14 residues. CDR1 and CDR2 from the germline V gene are MRHNA and SNTAGT. V lost 5 bases to trimming and J lost 6 bases; unmatched junction nucleotides: 6. The DNA for the CDR3 is TGTGCCAGCAGTAAACTAGCGGGAGATTCCGAGCAGTACTTC. Translated, it gives CASSKLAGDSEQYF.

This sequence joins TRBV21-1 and TRBJ1-1; the table's D call, TRBD1, has no DNA check behind it. TRBV21-1 is listed as a pseudogene. The CDR3 totals 18 residues. CDR3 loop: CASSYLPGQGAWGTEAFF. The CDR3 DNA follows: TGTGCCAGCAGTTATCTGCCGGGACAGGGGGCTTGGGGCACTGAAGCTTTCTTT.

The CDR3 sequence is CASSPRDRRNEQFF. In DNA form, the CDR3 reads TGTGCCAGCAGCCCGAGGGACAGGCGCAATGAGCAGTTCTTC. This chain connects TRBV3-1 (or the pseudogene TRBV3-2) to TRBJ2-1, with TRBD1 matching over 8 bases. Trimming removed 4 bases from V and 6 bases from J; junction bases left unmatched: 5. The CDR3 contains 14 residues. Germline V lookup: CDR1 LGHDT, CDR2 YNNKEL (reference sequence).

A word on this clone: The junction does not match germline at one end; this may be a read error. V gene TRBV4-1 combines with J gene TRBJ1-2, with 9 bases identical to TRBD1. The CDR3 totals 14 residues. In germline, CDR1 is MGHRA, CDR2 YSYEKL. The chain's CDR3 is CARRPPGQGYGYTF. The CDR3, as DNA: TGCGCCCGCAGACCTCCGGGACAGGGCTATGGCTACACCTTC.

The chain uses TRBV12-3 or TRBV12-4 and TRBJ2-7; no definite D call. Trimming cost V 6 bases and J 5 bases, with 11 bases left between them. The CDR3 runs 12 residues. The CDR3 coding sequence is TGTGCCAGCAGGCTGGGGTCCCACGAGCAGTACTTC. Amino acid sequence: CASRLGSHEQYF.

This chain joins TRBV25-1 and TRBJ1-1, with 7 nucleotides matching TRBD1. The germline V gene encodes CDR1 MGHDK and CDR2 SYGVNS. The V gene end was trimmed by 3 bases and the J gene end by 3 bases; junction bases not matched to a gene: 4. This CDR3 spans 14 amino acids. The DNA for the CDR3 is TGTGCCAGCAGTGACTCCGGGACAGACACTGAAGCTTTCTTT. This sequence encodes CASSDSGTDTEAFF.

V gene TRBV3-1 (or the pseudogene TRBV3-2) combines with J gene TRBJ1-3; no clear D gene. Germline CDR1 reads LGHDT; CDR2 reads YNNKEL (reference sequence). This CDR3 contains 12 residues. V was trimmed by 7 bases and J by 7 bases, leaving 11 bases between them. The CDR3 region is CASNTNGNTIYF. In DNA, the CDR3 is TGTGCCAGCAACACGAACGGGAACACCATATATTTT.

This clone was seen more than once but under ten times. The chain employs TRBV5-5 and TRBJ2-5; 7 nucleotides agree with TRBD1. J gave up 5 bases and V 0 bases, and 10 bases lay outside the gene matches. The CDR3 has 16 residues. Per germline, CDR1 SGHKS and CDR2 YYEKEE (reference sequence). CDR3 in amino acids: CASSLGQGLFGETQYF. DNA for the CDR3: TGTGCCAGCAGCTTGGGACAGGGTTTGTTTGGGGAGACCCAGTACTTC.

V usage is TRBV4-1 and J usage is TRBJ2-3; D not certain. Trimming removed 0 bases from V and 0 bases from J, with 10 bases in between. The CDR3 is 16 residues long. CDR1 is MGHRA, CDR2 YSYEKL, per germline. For the CDR3, the DNA is TGCGCCAGCAGCCAAGAGAGCCTCCCTAGCACAGATACGCAGTATTTT. The encoded protein is CASSQESLPSTDTQYF.

The chain carries TRBV7-9 and TRBJ2-4, with TRBD2 matching over 9 bases. V gave up 6 bases and J gave up 5 bases; unmatched junction bases: 8. CDR1 and CDR2 from the germline V gene are SEHNR and FQNEAQ (reference sequence). This CDR3 contains 15 residues. CDR3 sequence: CASSPGAGGENIQYF. CDR3 nucleotides: TGTGCCAGCAGTCCCGGAGCGGGAGGTGAAAACATTCAGTACTTC.

The CDR3 DNA reads TGTGCCAGCTCACCAGCTGGACAGAGCGGACAGCCCCAGCATTTT. This translates into CASSPAGQSGQPQHF. The chain uses TRBV18 and TRBJ1-5; tentatively, D is TRBD1 (6 bases). The CDR3 length is 15 residues. The germline V and J ends were trimmed by 2 bases and 7 bases, with 15 bases remaining between them. Germline V CDR1 and CDR2: KGHSH, LQKENI.

The chain has TRBV7-3 and TRBJ2-1; D uncertain. The CDR3 extends over 13 amino acids. V was shortened by 8 bases and J by 4 bases, with 12 bases between the two germline ends. Germline loops: CDR1 SGHTA, CDR2 FQGTGA. The CDR3 loop reads CASGTADYNEQFF. The CDR3 DNA reads as TGTGCCAGCGGTACGGCGGATTACAATGAGCAGTTCTTC.

This clone showed up just once. DNA for the CDR3: TGTGCTAGTGGCTCAGGGGGATTGAATGAGCAGTTCTTC. Protein sequence: CASGSGGLNEQFF. The rearrangement joins TRBV12-5 to TRBJ2-1; TRBD1 matches 7 bases. The V segment lost 6 bases and the J segment 7 bases; nucleotides outside the gene matches: 6. The CDR3 runs to 13 residues. Germline CDR1 is LGHNT and CDR2 is FRNRAP.

This clone appeared once. The V call is TRBV7-2, the J call TRBJ2-2; 9 bases agree with TRBD2. Germline V gene sequence: CDR1 SGHTA, CDR2 FQGNSA. J was trimmed by 5 bases and V by 5 bases; bases with no gene match: 9. There are 16 residues in the CDR3. The CDR3 DNA is TGTGCCAGCAGCCGCCTTAGCGGGGGAGGGACCGGGGAGCTGTTTTTT. Translating it yields CASSRLSGGGTGELFF.

V is TRBV29-1 and J is TRBJ2-7; 7 bases agree with TRBD1. The CDR3 consists of 14 residues. Germline CDR1 reads SQVTM; CDR2 reads ANQGSEA. V lost 4 bases, J lost 2 bases, and 8 bases stayed unmatched. Written as DNA, the CDR3 is TGCAGCGTTGGTCGCCGGCAGGGGGCCTACGAGCAGTACTTC. Residues: CSVGRRQGAYEQYF.

CDR3 DNA: TGTGCCAGCAGTCCAAACATGGGCAATCAGCCCCAGCATTTT. Its protein is CASSPNMGNQPQHF. This chain uses TRBV27 with TRBJ1-5; D is unclear. CDR3 length: 14 amino acids. With 5 bases removed from V and 2 bases from J, the gap between germline ends came to 10 bases. CDR1 is MNHEY and CDR2 is SMNVEV in the germline V gene (reference sequence).

V and J are TRBV5-1 and TRBJ2-7; 8 bases fit TRBD1. Trimming removed 1 base from V and 4 bases from J; junction bases left unmatched: 7. The CDR3 covers 15 residues. Germline CDR1 and CDR2: SGHRS and YFSETQ. CDR3 sequence: CASSLQGAGGYEQYF. The CDR3 region has the DNA TGCGCCAGCAGCTTGCAGGGGGCAGGTGGGTACGAGCAGTACTTC.

This chain connects TRBV14 to TRBJ1-4, with D maybe TRBD1 (6 bases). V was pared by 1 base and J by 0 bases, with 6 bases between. Germline V gives CDR1 SGHDN, CDR2 FVKESK. The CDR3 extends over 15 amino acids. CDR3 loop: CASSQGQATNEKLFF. The CDR3 DNA follows: TGTGCCAGCAGCCAAGGACAGGCAACTAATGAAAAACTGTTTTTT.

The chain links TRBV29-1 to TRBJ1-3; D not certain. Germline values: CDR1 SQVTM, CDR2 ANQGSEA. V was shortened by 0 bases and J by 0 bases, with 9 bases between the two germline ends. This CDR3 has 15 residues. Written as DNA, the CDR3 is TGCAGCGTTGAAGATCTACCGATCTCTGGAAACACCATATATTTT. Translating gives CSVEDLPISGNTIYF.

This chain links TRBV29-1 with TRBJ2-5; D tentatively fits TRBD1 or TRBD2 (5 bases each). Germline-derived CDR1 and CDR2 are SQVTM and ANQGSEA. Between the trimmed V and J ends, which lost 1 base and 4 bases, there was a span of 16 bases. The CDR3 spans 15 residues. CDR3 residues: CSVEGGTVPGETQYF. CDR3 sequence (DNA): TGCAGCGTTGAAGGGGGGACGGTCCCGGGAGAGACCCAGTACTTC. Filled out from reference TRBV29-1 and TRBJ2-5, the complete variable domain reads SAVISQKPSRDICQRGTSLTIQCQVDSQVTMMFWYRQQPGQSLTLIATANQGSEATYESGFVIDKFPISRPNLTFSTLTVSNMSPEDSSIYLCSVEGGTVPGETQYFGPGTRLLVL.

On this clone itself: Other DNA sequences within the sample encode an identical CDR3. The chain links TRBV11-2 to TRBJ2-3; possible D gene TRBD2, 6 bases. V was cut by 1 base and J by 3 bases, with 8 bases left in between. The germline V gene encodes CDR1 SGHAT and CDR2 FQNNGV. The CDR3 sequence is 14 residues long. The CDR3 DNA follows: TGTGCCAGCAGCTTAGGTGGGGGGACAGATACGCAGTATTTT. Protein product: CASSLGGGTDTQYF.

The rearrangement joins TRBV5-1 to TRBJ1-5; tentatively, D is TRBD1 (6 bases). The CDR3 runs to 15 residues. Germline V gives CDR1 SGHRS, CDR2 YFSETQ. Trimming stripped 4 bases from V and 5 bases from J, with 16 bases between. CDR3 region: CASSEGQGPYQPQHF. CDR3 DNA sequence: TGCGCCAGCAGCGAGGGTCAGGGGCCCTATCAGCCCCAGCATTTT.

V is TRBV27 and J is TRBJ2-5; D not certain. The CDR3 sequence is 14 residues long. Germline CDR1 and CDR2: MNHEY and SMNVEV (reference sequence). V shed 5 bases and J shed 0 bases, with 10 bases lying between them. The CDR3 DNA reads TGTGCCAGCAGTACGCCTTACGACCAAGAGACCCAGTACTTC. This translates into CASSTPYDQETQYF.